This TCR beta chain appears in the sequencing data of a study of blood T cell repertoires in COVID-19. Study overall: The United States, Italy and Spain provided the acute and convalescent COVID-19 samples.

The CDR3 is 15 residues long. Germline V lookup: CDR1 LNHDA, CDR2 SQIVND (reference sequence). V was clipped by 4 bases and J by 2 bases; unmatched bases: 7. Assay used: immunoSEQ multiplex PCR; TCRdb lists only in-frame clones, some missing. The sample lists about 230,000 clones; 81% were seen once. This receptor was obtained from an elderly woman with acute or convalescent COVID-19. The sample was peripheral blood. The genes are TRBV19 and TRBJ1-2, with 7 nucleotides matching TRBD1. CDR3 sequence (DNA): TGTGCCAGTAGTAACCGACAGGGAGAAAACTATGGCTACACCTTC. Its translation is CASSNRQGENYGYTF.